The 9 T cell receptor beta chains given below trace back to one sample, sequenced in a study of CD8+ T cells in alopecia areata. Once RNA had been extracted, it was reverse transcribed into cDNA to act as the sequencing template. TCRdb's copy holds only in-frame clones and misses some; the assay was immunoSEQ multiplex PCR. The table has roughly 180,000 clones, around 63% seen once. Sample: CD4+ T cells sorted from blood, taken at week 0. All receptors come from a human donor with alopecia areata.

This clone was observed a few times. The gene calls are TRBV29-1 and TRBJ1-2; a weak D match, TRBD1 (5 bases). This CDR3 has 13 residues. Trimming took 3 bases from V and 8 from J, leaving 16 bases between them. Germline lookup yields CDR1 SQVTM and CDR2 ANQGSEA. The CDR3 nucleotides read TGCAGCGTTGAGTCAGGGCCAGGCGACGGCTACACCTTC. Translated, it gives CSVESGPGDGYTF.

This chain uses TRBV7-8 with TRBJ1-1; tentative D call: TRBD1 (5 bases). This CDR3 is 14 amino acids long. The V gene's germline CDR1 is SGHVS and CDR2 FQNEAQ. Trimming left V 8 bases short and J 4 bases short, with 17 bases between. The CDR3 DNA reads TGTGCCAGCTCATCGAGGGGTTCTACCACTGAAGCTTTCTTT. This gives the protein CASSSRGSTTEAFF.

The V gene is TRBV30, the J gene TRBJ1-5; the D gene is possibly TRBD1 (5 bases). V lost 2 bases and J lost 6, with 11 bases in between. The CDR3 is 13 residues long. The germline V gene has CDR1 GTSNPN and CDR2 SVGIG (reference sequence). Here the CDR3 reads CAWSLQGGQPQHF. The CDR3 DNA is TGTGCCTGGAGTTTGCAGGGAGGTCAGCCCCAGCATTTT.

This clone has a handful of counts. CDR3 sequence reads: CAPQPGTPGLNSGANVLTF. The CDR3 nucleotides read TGTGCCCCTCAGCCAGGGACTCCGGGACTCAACTCTGGGGCCAACGTCCTGACTTTC. The chain carries TRBV14 and TRBJ2-6; D perhaps matches TRBD2 (6 bases). V gave up 11 bases and J gave up 0 bases, with 26 bases separating them. The germline V gene has CDR1 SGHDN and CDR2 FVKESK. This CDR3 contains 19 residues.

This clone came up once. The V gene is TRBV14, the J gene TRBJ2-1; 9 nucleotides agree with TRBD2. Trimming at V came to 1 base and at J to 9 bases, leaving 10 bases not matched to a gene. The V gene's germline CDR1 is SGHDN and CDR2 FVKESK. This CDR3 has 16 amino acids. The CDR3 loop is CASSQVIVAGAFEQFF. The DNA of the CDR3 is TGTGCCAGCAGCCAAGTAATAGTAGCGGGGGCCTTTGAGCAGTTCTTC.

The genes are TRBV29-1 and TRBJ2-7, with D perhaps being TRBD1 or TRBD2 (6 bases each). The CDR3 is 14 amino acids. Trimming took off 4 bases at V and 7 bases at J, with 20 bases between the two ends. Germline CDR1 SQVTM, CDR2 ANQGSEA. This CDR3 reads CSVGFSDSGGEQYF. The DNA of the CDR3 is TGCAGCGTTGGATTCTCGGACAGCGGAGGGGAGCAGTACTTC.

The rearrangement uses TRBV25-1 and TRBJ1-2; the D is unclear. The CDR3 loop spans 12 amino acids. Trimming pared 1 base from V and 4 bases from J, leaving 4 bases between. From germline, CDR1 is MGHDK and CDR2 SYGVNS. In DNA form, the CDR3 reads TGTGCCAGCAGTGAATCGATCTATGGCTACACCTTC. This gives the protein CASSESIYGYTF.

The chain carries TRBV18 and TRBJ2-7; 7 bases are shared with TRBD2. Trimming took 2 bases from V and 3 from J; bases not matched to a gene: 10. CDR1 and CDR2 (germline): KGHSH, LQKENI. The CDR3 loop spans 16 amino acids. CDR3 sequence reads: CASSPISASGGYEQYF. The CDR3 nucleotides read TGTGCCAGCTCACCAATTTCAGCTAGCGGAGGCTACGAGCAGTACTTC.

V gene TRBV5-6 combines with J gene TRBJ1-2; D not certain. The CDR3 has 13 residues. Trimming left V 4 bases short and J 8 bases short, with 15 bases between. Germline assignment: CDR1 SGHDT and CDR2 YYEEEE. The CDR3 is CASSPAGFRGYTF. CDR3 nucleotide sequence: TGTGCCAGCAGCCCGGCGGGGTTCCGAGGCTACACCTTC.